This T cell receptor beta chain was found in a study of CXCR3-negative and CXCR3-positive naive CD8 T cells. The study's findings and limits: More hydrophobic TRB CDR3s occurred in CXCR3-positive than in CXCR3-negative naive cells.

Concerning this clonotype: What it recognizes is unknown.

TRB cDNA was prepared as libraries by UMI-labeled 5' RACE. TCRdb reprocessed the 5' RACE reads and stores each CDR3 protein as one record, lacking DNA. This repertoire comprises some 150,000 distinct CDR3 sequences; its ten largest clones make up 0.25% to 0.3%. The germline gives CDR1 SGHVS, CDR2 FQNEAQ. The length of the CDR3 is 14 residues. This rearrangement joins TRBV7-8 to TRBJ1-2. This clonotype originated in a human donor in good health. Some clones in this sample may be carry-over from other donors' samples. The sample taken for sequencing was naive CXCR3+ CD8+ T cells from blood. Subset denoted: CD45RO-CCR7+CD27+CD95- naive CD8+ T cells expressing CXCR3 (TNR3+). This chain's CDR3 is CASSLTRKFYGYTF.